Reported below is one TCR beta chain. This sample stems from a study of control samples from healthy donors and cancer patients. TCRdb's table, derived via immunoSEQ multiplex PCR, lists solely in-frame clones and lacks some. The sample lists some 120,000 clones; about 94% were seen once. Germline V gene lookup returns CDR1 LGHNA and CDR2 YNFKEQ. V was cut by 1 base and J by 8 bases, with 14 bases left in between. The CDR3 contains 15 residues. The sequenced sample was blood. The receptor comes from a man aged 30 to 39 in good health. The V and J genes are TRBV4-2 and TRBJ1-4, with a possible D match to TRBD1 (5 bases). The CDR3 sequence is CASSQARGVGEKLFF. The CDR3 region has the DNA TGTGCCAGCAGCCAAGCCCGGGGGGTGGGAGAAAAACTGTTTTTT.